This T cell receptor (beta chain) was identified in a study of cytomegalovirus exposure and HLA in healthy donors. Study summary: The Caucasian-associated ancestry cluster held roughly 84% of 300 to 450 genotyped donors.

The V and J ends lost 0 bases and 1 base respectively, with 11 bases between them. Germline values: CDR1 MGHRA, CDR2 YSYEKL. The CDR3 spans 16 residues. With regard to this clone: Antigen: not known.

The primer mix had 60 Vbeta and 13 Jbeta primers. The repertoire was sequenced with immunoSEQ multiplex PCR; TCRdb's copy has only in-frame clones and lacks some. The sample shows fewer than 250,000 clones, 80% to 85% of them seen only once. Study findings and constraints: Another analysis was done later, and it associated 16,951 TCR beta sequences with HLA alleles at 0.05 false discovery rate.

The receptor was isolated from a boy between 2 and 10 years old in good health and CMV-seronegative. The material sequenced was PBMCs. This sequence joins TRBV4-1 and TRBJ2-3; perhaps TRBD1 as D (6 bases). The CDR3 nucleotides read TGCGCCAGCAGCCAAGAGGGCAGGGGAGGCACAGATACGCAGTATTTT. The encoded protein is CASSQEGRGGTDTQYF.